This is a list of T cell receptor beta chains from one sample in a study of blood T cell repertoires in COVID-19. The data were produced by immunoSEQ multiplex PCR, yet TCRdb's version contains in-frame clones alone and is incomplete. The top ten hold less than 4% of the sample, which has about 320,000 clones, roughly 90% seen once. The sequenced sample was PBMCs or T cells enriched from blood (not recorded which). The receptor set was obtained from a woman aged 25 to 39 who had been exposed to COVID-19. CDR3s include the opening cysteine and the closing phenylalanine or tryptophan. A D gene is named only where the DNA matches it firmly. Size is omitted from some rows. Given values are once, few, many or a class for expanded clones.

clone_size: once
d_call: -
j_call: TRBJ2-7
v_call: TRBV5-4
cdr3_nt: TGTGCCAGCAGCAACCACAGGGTAATAAATTATTACCACTCCTACGAGCAGTACTTC
cdr3_aa: CASSNHRVINYYHSYEQYF

clone_size: -
d_call: TRBD1
j_call: TRBJ1-6
v_call: TRBV7-2
cdr3_nt: TGTGCCAGCAACAGGGGGCTCGGTTCACCCCTCCACTTT
cdr3_aa: CASNRGLGSPLHF

clone_size: -
d_call: TRBD1
j_call: TRBJ1-2
v_call: TRBV7-2
cdr3_nt: TGTGCCAGCAGCCTCCGGGACAGGGGCTATGGCTACACCTTC
cdr3_aa: CASSLRDRGYGYTF

clone_size: few
d_call: TRBD1
j_call: TRBJ1-6
v_call: TRBV7-9
cdr3_nt: TGTGCCAGCAGCTTGCAGGGGGGCGGTTCACCCCTCCACTTT
cdr3_aa: CASSLQGGGSPLHF

clone_size: once
d_call: -
j_call: TRBJ1-2
v_call: TRBV7-9
cdr3_nt: TGTGCCAGCAGGGTCGTATACCAATCAGGGGGCTACACCTTC
cdr3_aa: CASRVVYQSGGYTF

clone_size: -
d_call: TRBD1
j_call: TRBJ1-2
v_call: TRBV4-1
cdr3_nt: TGCGCCAGCAGCCAAGTCACGGGACAGCTAATTTATGGCTACACCTTC
cdr3_aa: CASSQVTGQLIYGYTF

clone_size: -
d_call: TRBD2
j_call: TRBJ2-7
v_call: TRBV6-5
cdr3_nt: TGTGCCAGCAGGAGCGGGGGGGATCACGAGCAGTACTTC
cdr3_aa: CASRSGGDHEQYF

clone_size: -
d_call: TRBD1
j_call: TRBJ1-1
v_call: TRBV11-2
cdr3_nt: TGTGCCAGCAGATTGGGACAGGTCAACACTGAAGCTTTCTTT
cdr3_aa: CASRLGQVNTEAFF

clone_size: once
d_call: TRBD1
j_call: TRBJ1-3
v_call: TRBV11-2
cdr3_nt: TGTGCCAGCAGCCCTGACAGGGGCGGAAACACCATATATTTT
cdr3_aa: CASSPDRGGNTIYF

clone_size: -
d_call: TRBD1
j_call: TRBJ1-1
v_call: TRBV5-8
cdr3_nt: TGTGCCAGCTCTTTGTCAGGGACAGTTGCTTTCTTT
cdr3_aa: CASSLSGTVAFF

clone_size: -
d_call: -
j_call: TRBJ1-4
v_call: TRBV7-9
cdr3_nt: TGTGCCAGCAGCTCCCCGGGGGGAGATGAAAAACTGTTTTTT
cdr3_aa: CASSSPGGDEKLFF

clone_size: -
d_call: -
j_call: TRBJ2-1
v_call: TRBV5-6
cdr3_nt: TGTGCCAGCAGCACAATCAGCAATGAGCAGTTCTTC
cdr3_aa: CASSTISNEQFF